The 19 T cell receptor beta chains reported below all come from one sample, sequenced in a study of vaccination effects on CD4 cells after COVID-19. Their cognate antigens are unknown. Expansion of antigen-specific CD4+ T cells with viral peptide pools was carried out by the ViraFEST assay before sequencing. Subsequent to a culture period of under 11 days, CD4+ T cells were isolated. In the vaccine recipients, nucleocapsid antibodies were negative and there was no prior SARS-CoV-2 infection. Sequencing used immunoSEQ multiplex PCR; TCRdb keeps in-frame clones, though not all of them. The sample holds fewer than 25,000 clones, over 55% seen once. The input for sequencing was CD4+ T cells from PBMCs cultured with HCoV-OC43 spike peptides, taken before COVID-19 vaccination. Regarding subset: HCoV-OC43 spike overlapping peptide pool stimulation. Receptors originate from a human donor who received a COVID-19 vaccine.

The chain has TRBV12-3 or TRBV12-4 and TRBJ1-5, with D tentatively TRBD1 (5 bases). The CDR3 sequence is 12 residues long. Trimming removed 5 bases from V and 10 bases from J, with 12 bases in between. CDR3 DNA: TGTGCCAGCAGTAGGCTGGACATCCCCCAGCATTTT. Amino acid sequence: CASSRLDIPQHF.

V usage is TRBV7-9 and J usage is TRBJ2-1; D is perhaps TRBD1 or TRBD2 (5 bases each). The V and J ends lost 5 bases and 7 bases respectively, with 15 bases between them. The CDR3 runs 14 residues. Germline V gene data show CDR1 as SEHNR and CDR2 as FQNEAQ (reference sequence). The CDR3 protein is CASSLMTGRNEQFF. For the CDR3, the DNA is TGTGCCAGCAGCCTGATGACGGGGCGGAATGAGCAGTTCTTC.

CDR3 loop: CASRPSGLAGRETQYF. CDR3 nucleotides: TGTGCCAGCAGGCCTTCGGGACTAGCGGGGCGAGAGACCCAGTACTTC. This chain joins TRBV6-2 or TRBV6-3 and TRBJ2-5, with 13 bases fitting TRBD2. The CDR3 is 16 amino acids. Germline CDR1 is MNHEY and CDR2 is SVGEGT. The J segment lost 4 bases and the V segment lost 6 bases, leaving 8 bases of the junction unmatched.

This rearrangement joins TRBV6-6 to TRBJ2-1; D call uncertain. The germline gives CDR1 MNHNY, CDR2 SVGAGI (reference sequence). CDR3 length equals 13 residues. V dropped 5 bases and J dropped 4 bases, with 9 bases sitting between them. CDR3 region: CASSTDAYNEQFF. CDR3 DNA sequence: TGTGCCAGCAGTACGGACGCTTACAATGAGCAGTTCTTC.

This chain uses TRBV19 with TRBJ2-7; D might be TRBD1 or TRBD2, each matching 5 bases. The CDR3 is 17 amino acids. V lost 3 bases and J lost 5, with 23 bases in between. Germline loops: CDR1 LNHDA, CDR2 SQIVND (reference sequence). CDR3 in amino acids: CASSIGYGQGGSDEQYF. For the CDR3, the DNA is TGTGCCAGTAGTATCGGTTACGGACAAGGAGGTTCCGACGAGCAGTACTTC. Looking up the rest from reference TRBV19 and TRBJ2-7 gives the full variable domain: DGGITQSPKYLFRKEGQNVTLSCEQNLNHDAMYWYRQDPGQGLRLIYYSQIVNDFQKGDIAEGYSVSREKKESFPLTVTSAQKNPTAFYLCASSIGYGQGGSDEQYFGPGTRLTVT.

J is TRBJ2-5 and V is TRBV7-6; tentatively, D is TRBD2 (6 bases). The germline V gene encodes CDR1 SGHVS and CDR2 FNYEAQ. V was pared by 5 bases and J by 1 base, with 17 bases between. The CDR3 covers 16 residues. CDR3 in amino acids: CASSKVPDGGQETQYF. The DNA for the CDR3 is TGTGCCAGCAGCAAGGTCCCGGACGGGGGCCAAGAGACCCAGTACTTC.

The J gene is TRBJ1-5, the V gene TRBV2; TRBD1 is a possible D gene (5 bases). CDR3 length: 14 residues. CDR1 is SNHLY and CDR2 is FYNNEI in the germline V gene. Trimming left V 6 bases short and J 0 bases short, with 9 bases between. CDR3 coding DNA: TGTGCCAGCAGAGGGACCTATAGCAATCAGCCCCAGCATTTT. Its translation is CASRGTYSNQPQHF.

The gene calls are TRBV6-6 and TRBJ2-7; TRBD2 aligns across 10 bases. The CDR3 extends over 16 amino acids. Trimming cost V 4 bases and J 1 base; bases outside gene matches: 7. CDR1 and CDR2 (germline): MNHNY, SVGAGI (reference sequence). CDR3 nucleotides: TGTGCCAGCAGTTCCGGACTAGCGGAGTTGTCCTACGAGCAGTACTTC. It translates to CASSSGLAELSYEQYF.

The CDR3 bases are TGTGCCTGGACCCAGGGTGGCGGTGGCTACACCTTC. Translated: CAWTQGGGGYTF. This sequence joins TRBV30 and TRBJ1-2; TRBD1 might be the D (5 bases). Germline V lookup: CDR1 GTSNPN, CDR2 SVGIG (reference sequence). V gave up 4 bases and J gave up 7 bases, with 13 bases separating them. The CDR3 runs 12 residues.

The rearrangement joins TRBV10-3 to TRBJ2-1; TRBD1 agrees at 7 bases. J lost 15 bases, V lost 4 bases, and 18 bases had no gene match. The CDR3 extends over 15 amino acids. Germline V CDR1 and CDR2: ENHRY, SYGVKD. CDR3 sequence reads: CAISAPGQLFSVRFF. The CDR3 DNA reads as TGTGCCATCAGTGCCCCGGGACAGTTATTTAGTGTTAGGTTCTTC.

This clone was found once. The CDR3 protein is CASSESVAYEQYF. CDR3 nucleotide sequence: TGCGCCAGCAGTGAGTCGGTGGCCTACGAGCAGTACTTC. The V call is TRBV10-1, the J call TRBJ2-7; D gene unclear. Trimming cost V 0 bases and J 2 bases, with 5 bases left between them. This CDR3 has 13 residues. The V gene's germline CDR1 is WNHNN and CDR2 SYGVQD (reference sequence).

Concerning this clone: One end of the junction varies from germline; a read error may be responsible. The chain employs TRBV19 and TRBJ2-5, with no clear D. Germline values: CDR1 LNHDA, CDR2 SQIVND (reference sequence). The CDR3 is made up of 13 amino acids. CDR3 DNA sequence: TGTGCCAGTAGTATAGCGGGCCAACAGACCCAGTACTTC. Translated: CASSIAGQQTQYF.

This chain joins TRBV10-3 and TRBJ2-1; 10 bases are shared with TRBD2. CDR1 ENHRY and CDR2 SYGVKD come from the germline V gene. This CDR3 is built from 16 residues. The V segment lost 3 bases and the J segment 6 bases; nucleotides outside the gene matches: 8. CDR3 DNA sequence: TGTGCCATCAGTGATCGAAGCGGGAGGGAGGGCAATGAGCAGTTCTTC. Translating gives CAISDRSGREGNEQFF.

The sample holds one count of this clone. The rearrangement uses TRBV5-1 and TRBJ1-1; D remains ambiguous. The length of the CDR3 is 13 residues. Germline V gives CDR1 SGHRS, CDR2 YFSETQ. The germline V and J ends were trimmed by 1 base and 7 bases, with 11 bases remaining between them. The CDR3 nucleotides read TGCGCCAGCAGCTTGAAGGAAAAGGGTGAAGCTTTCTTT. Encoded protein: CASSLKEKGEAFF.

The chain combines TRBV5-1 with TRBJ1-4; D is possibly TRBD1 (5 bases). Germline CDR1 and CDR2: SGHRS and YFSETQ. The CDR3 has 15 amino acids. Deletions cut 1 base from V and 5 bases from J, with 12 bases between. CDR3 region: CASSLMGGSNEKLFF. As DNA, the CDR3 is TGCGCCAGCAGCTTGATGGGGGGGTCAAATGAAAAACTGTTTTTT.

The chain combines TRBV9 with TRBJ2-7; 9 bases are a match to TRBD2. Trimming took 2 bases from V and 5 from J; bases not matched to a gene: 11. The CDR3 consists of 16 residues. Germline lookup yields CDR1 SGDLS and CDR2 YYNGEE. The CDR3 DNA reads as TGTGCCAGCAGCGTTTCCCTTACTAGCGGGCGCAACGAGCAGTACTTC. Its translation: CASSVSLTSGRNEQYF. Drawing the rest from reference TRBV9 and TRBJ2-7, the complete variable domain is DSGVTQTPKHLITATGQRVTLRCSPRSGDLSVYWYQQSLDQGLQFLIQYYNGEERAKGNILERFSAQQFPDLHSELNLSSLELGDSALYFCASSVSLTSGRNEQYFGPGTRLTVT.

This rearrangement joins TRBV27 to TRBJ1-3; TRBD1 agrees at 10 bases. Per germline, CDR1 MNHEY and CDR2 SMNVEV (reference sequence). This CDR3 contains 17 residues. V lost 6 bases to trimming and J lost 3 bases; unmatched junction nucleotides: 11. CDR3 residues: CASSPGTGEVYGNTIYF. CDR3 DNA: TGTGCCAGCAGCCCCGGGACAGGGGAGGTTTATGGAAACACCATATATTTT.

The chain carries TRBV30 and TRBJ1-5; 9 bases are a match to TRBD1. The CDR3 runs 15 residues. With 0 bases clipped from V and 5 bases from J, the junction kept 5 bases outside the gene matches. CDR1 is GTSNPN and CDR2 is SVGIG in the germline V gene (reference sequence). The CDR3 reads CAWSVPGQGHQPQHF. For the CDR3, the DNA is TGTGCCTGGAGTGTACCGGGACAGGGTCATCAGCCCCAGCATTTT. The whole variable domain, filled in from reference TRBV30 and TRBJ1-5, reads SQTIHQWPATLVQPVGSPLSLECTVEGTSNPNLYWYRQAAGRGLQLLFYSVGIGQISSEVPQNLSASRPQDRQFILSSKKLLLSDSGFYLCAWSVPGQGHQPQHFGDGTRLSIL.

V gene TRBV2 combines with J gene TRBJ2-3; D unresolved. V shed 4 bases and J shed 2 bases, with 13 bases lying between them. The length of the CDR3 is 15 residues. Germline V CDR1 and CDR2: SNHLY, FYNNEI. Here the CDR3 reads CASSVSGPDTDTQYF. DNA for the CDR3: TGTGCCAGCAGTGTGTCAGGCCCAGACACAGATACGCAGTATTTT. The whole variable domain, filled in from reference TRBV2 and TRBJ2-3, reads EPEVTQTPSHQVTQMGQEVILRCVPISNHLYFYWYRQILGQKVEFLVSFYNNEISEKSEIFDDQFSVERPDGSNFTLKIRSTKLEDSAMYFCASSVSGPDTDTQYFGPGTRLTVL.